This T cell receptor (beta chain) was identified in a study of shared clonotypes between healthy human individuals. Only in-frame clones appear in the TCRdb table, and some are missing; sequencing was by immunoSEQ multiplex PCR. Altogether some 2.3 million clones are present, about 92% being singletons, with the ten largest covering 0.39%. CDR1 SGHTA and CDR2 FQGNSA come from the germline V gene. The CDR3 length is 14 residues. V gave up 0 bases and J gave up 7 bases, with 10 bases separating them. With regard to this clone: Its target is unknown.

Free of recent acute infections or vaccinations, the donors were healthy HIV-negative adults. Whole-study results and caveats: Several donors had roughly 5% of their naive CD4 clonotypes in common.

Sequencing was done on a sample of naive CD4+ T cells from PBMCs. Subset here: CD45RA+ positively selected. The receptor's source is a man younger than 35 in good health. Some clones in this sample may be carry-over from other donors' samples. J is TRBJ2-1 and V is TRBV7-2; no definite D call. CDR3 residues: CASSLASSLNEQFF. The CDR3 nucleotides are TGTGCCAGCAGCTTAGCCTCCTCCCTAAATGAGCAGTTCTTC.